This T cell receptor (beta chain) comes out of a study of vaccination and CD4 T cells after COVID-19. About the research overall: Ranging from 14 to 241, the interval between dose two and post-vaccine sampling had a median of about 76 days. Overlapping spike peptides of SARS-CoV-2, HCoV-NL63, HCoV-OC43 and HCoV-229E stimulated the cells.

Sequenced with the Oncomine TCR Beta short-read assay was DNA taken from cultured CD4+ T cells. The authors extracted genomic DNA from cultured CD4+ T cells. TCRdb analysed the PCR reads with MiXCR anew, one entry per CDR3 protein. Of more than 15,000 distinct CDR3 sequences in the sample, approximately 67% were seen once. Documented treatment: roughly 11-day PBMC culture with coronavirus spike peptide pools or control peptides (ViraFEST assay). Comment on this clonotype: Its target is not known.

The V end lost 6 bases, the J end lost 8 bases, and 11 bases lay between the germline ends. CDR1 and CDR2 from the germline V gene are MNHNS and SASEGT. This CDR3 region has 11 residues. Material: CD4+ T cells from blood, cultured in vitro. The sequence derives from a human donor who had recovered from COVID-19. This chain connects TRBV6-1 to TRBJ2-7; D not resolved. CDR3 sequence (DNA): TGTGCCAGCAGCCCCGGAATCCAGCAGTACTTC. This translates into CASSPGIQQYF.